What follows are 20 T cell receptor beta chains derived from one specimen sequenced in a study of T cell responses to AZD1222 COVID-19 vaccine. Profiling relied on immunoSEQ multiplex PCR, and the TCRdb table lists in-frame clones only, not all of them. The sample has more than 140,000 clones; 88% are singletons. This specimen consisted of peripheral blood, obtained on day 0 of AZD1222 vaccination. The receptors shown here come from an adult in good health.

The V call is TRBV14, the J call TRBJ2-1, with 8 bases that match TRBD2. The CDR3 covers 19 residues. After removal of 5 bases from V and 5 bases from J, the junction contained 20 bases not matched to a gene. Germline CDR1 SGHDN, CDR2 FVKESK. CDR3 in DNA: TGTGCCAGCAGCACCTGGGTGGGGGAAGTAACTAGCGGACACAATGAGCAGTTCTTC. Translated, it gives CASSTWVGEVTSGHNEQFF.

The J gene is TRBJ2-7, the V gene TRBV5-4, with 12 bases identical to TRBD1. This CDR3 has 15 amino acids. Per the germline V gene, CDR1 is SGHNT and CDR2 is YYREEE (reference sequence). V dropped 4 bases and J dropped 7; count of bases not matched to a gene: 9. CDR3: CASSRGGQGALEQYF. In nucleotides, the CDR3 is TGTGCCAGCAGCAGGGGGGGACAGGGGGCCCTGGAGCAGTACTTC.

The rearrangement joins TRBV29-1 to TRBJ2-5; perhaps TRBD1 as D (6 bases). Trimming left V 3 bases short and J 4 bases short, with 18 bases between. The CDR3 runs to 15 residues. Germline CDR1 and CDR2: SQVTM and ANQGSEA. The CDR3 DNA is TGCAGCGTTGAGCCCTGGACAGTGGTCGGAGAGACCCAGTACTTC. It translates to CSVEPWTVVGETQYF.

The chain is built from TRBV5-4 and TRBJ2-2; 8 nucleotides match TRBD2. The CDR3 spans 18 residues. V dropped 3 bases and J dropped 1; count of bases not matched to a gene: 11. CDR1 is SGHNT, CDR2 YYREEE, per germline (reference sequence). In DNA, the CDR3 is TGTGCCAGCAGCTCCCCCTCCCTGGGACTAGAGAACACCGGGGAGCTGTTTTTT. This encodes CASSSPSLGLENTGELFF.

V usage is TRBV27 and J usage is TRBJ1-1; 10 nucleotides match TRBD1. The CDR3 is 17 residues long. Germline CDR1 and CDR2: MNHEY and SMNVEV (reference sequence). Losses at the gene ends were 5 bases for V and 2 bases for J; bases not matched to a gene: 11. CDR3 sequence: CASSLTGTGATNTEAFF. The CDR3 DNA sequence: TGTGCCAGCAGTCTTACAGGGACAGGGGCCACTAACACTGAAGCTTTCTTT.

The CDR3 sequence: CASSSSDTQYF. In nucleotides, the CDR3 is TGCGCCAGCAGCTCCTCAGATACGCAGTATTTT. The chain uses TRBV5-1 and TRBJ2-3; D is unresolved. Per germline, CDR1 SGHRS and CDR2 YFSETQ. The CDR3 runs 11 residues. Trimming left V 3 bases short and J 4 bases short, with 3 bases between.

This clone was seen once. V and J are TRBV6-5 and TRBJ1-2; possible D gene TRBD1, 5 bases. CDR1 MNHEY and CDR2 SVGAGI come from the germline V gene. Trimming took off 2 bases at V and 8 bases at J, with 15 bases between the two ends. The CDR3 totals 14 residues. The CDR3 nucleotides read TGTGCCAGCAGTTACGGGGCCGCCGAATACGGCTACACCTTC. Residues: CASSYGAAEYGYTF.

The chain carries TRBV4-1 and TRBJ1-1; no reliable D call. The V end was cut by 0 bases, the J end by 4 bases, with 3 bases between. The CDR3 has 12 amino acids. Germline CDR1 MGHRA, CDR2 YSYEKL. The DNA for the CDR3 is TGCGCCAGCAGCCAAGAGACCACTGAAGCTTTCTTT. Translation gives CASSQETTEAFF.

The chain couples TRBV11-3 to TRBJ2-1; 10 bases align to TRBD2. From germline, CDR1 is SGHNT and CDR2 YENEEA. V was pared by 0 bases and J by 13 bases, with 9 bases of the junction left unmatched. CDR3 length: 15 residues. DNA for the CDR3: TGTGCCAGCAGCTTAGATCCCGGGACTAGCGAGGTTCAGTTCTTC. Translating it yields CASSLDPGTSEVQFF.

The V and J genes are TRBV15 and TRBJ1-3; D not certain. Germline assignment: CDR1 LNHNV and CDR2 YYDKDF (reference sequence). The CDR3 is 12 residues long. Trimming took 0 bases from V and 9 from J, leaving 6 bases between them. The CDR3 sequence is CATSRDRITIYF. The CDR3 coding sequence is TGTGCCACCAGCAGAGATCGGATCACCATATATTTT.

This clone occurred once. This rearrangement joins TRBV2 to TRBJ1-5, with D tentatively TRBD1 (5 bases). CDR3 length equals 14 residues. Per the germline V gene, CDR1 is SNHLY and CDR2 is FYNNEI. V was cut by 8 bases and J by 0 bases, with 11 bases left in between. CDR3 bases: TGTGCCAGCCGGAGGGACGTTAGCAATCAGCCCCAGCATTTT. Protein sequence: CASRRDVSNQPQHF.

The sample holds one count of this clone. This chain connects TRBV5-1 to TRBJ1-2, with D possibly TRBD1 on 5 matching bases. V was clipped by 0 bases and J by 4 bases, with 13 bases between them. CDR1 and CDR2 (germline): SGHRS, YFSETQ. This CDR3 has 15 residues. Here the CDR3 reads CASSLGAGGAYGYTF. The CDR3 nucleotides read TGCGCCAGCAGCTTGGGTGCAGGTGGGGCCTATGGCTACACCTTC.

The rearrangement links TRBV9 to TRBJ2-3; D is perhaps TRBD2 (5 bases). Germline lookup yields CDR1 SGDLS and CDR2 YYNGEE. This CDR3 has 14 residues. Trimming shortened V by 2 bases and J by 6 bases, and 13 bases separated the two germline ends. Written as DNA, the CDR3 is TGTGCCAGCAGCGTGAGGGCGAGCCTTGATACGCAGTATTTT. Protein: CASSVRASLDTQYF.

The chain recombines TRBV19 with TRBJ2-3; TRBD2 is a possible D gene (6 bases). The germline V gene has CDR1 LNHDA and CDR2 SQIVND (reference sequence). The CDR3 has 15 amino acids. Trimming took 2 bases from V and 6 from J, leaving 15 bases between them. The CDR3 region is CASSISGGEYDTQYF. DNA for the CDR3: TGTGCCAGTAGTATAAGCGGAGGGGAGTACGATACGCAGTATTTT.

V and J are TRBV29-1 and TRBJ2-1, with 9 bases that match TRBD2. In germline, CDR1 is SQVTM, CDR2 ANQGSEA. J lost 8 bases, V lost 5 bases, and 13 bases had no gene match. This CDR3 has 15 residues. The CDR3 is CSVRLAGTLRHEQFF. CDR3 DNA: TGCAGCGTTAGGCTAGCGGGAACCCTGCGTCATGAGCAGTTCTTC.

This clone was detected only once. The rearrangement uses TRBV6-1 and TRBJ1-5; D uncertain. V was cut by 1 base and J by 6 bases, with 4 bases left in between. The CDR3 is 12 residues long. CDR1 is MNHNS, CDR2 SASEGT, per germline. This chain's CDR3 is CASSEVRQPQHF. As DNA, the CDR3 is TGTGCCAGCAGTGAAGTGCGTCAGCCCCAGCATTTT.

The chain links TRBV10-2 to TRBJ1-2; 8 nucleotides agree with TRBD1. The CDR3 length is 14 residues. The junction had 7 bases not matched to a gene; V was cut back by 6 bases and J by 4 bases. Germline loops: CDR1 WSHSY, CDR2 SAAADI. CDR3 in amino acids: CASRDRGLGYGYTF. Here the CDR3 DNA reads TGCGCCAGCAGAGACAGGGGCCTCGGCTATGGCTACACCTTC.

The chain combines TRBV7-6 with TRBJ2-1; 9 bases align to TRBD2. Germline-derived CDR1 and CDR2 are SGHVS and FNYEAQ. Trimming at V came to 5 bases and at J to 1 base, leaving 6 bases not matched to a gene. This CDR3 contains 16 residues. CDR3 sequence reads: CASSRMSGRSYNEQFF. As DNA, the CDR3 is TGTGCCAGCAGCCGTATGAGCGGGAGGTCCTACAATGAGCAGTTCTTC.

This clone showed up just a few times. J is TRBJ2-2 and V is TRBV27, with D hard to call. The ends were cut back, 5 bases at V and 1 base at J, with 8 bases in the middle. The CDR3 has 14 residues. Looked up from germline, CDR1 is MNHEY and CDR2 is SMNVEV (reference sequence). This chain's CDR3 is CASSHNKNTGELFF. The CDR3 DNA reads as TGTGCCAGCAGTCACAACAAGAACACCGGGGAGCTGTTTTTT.

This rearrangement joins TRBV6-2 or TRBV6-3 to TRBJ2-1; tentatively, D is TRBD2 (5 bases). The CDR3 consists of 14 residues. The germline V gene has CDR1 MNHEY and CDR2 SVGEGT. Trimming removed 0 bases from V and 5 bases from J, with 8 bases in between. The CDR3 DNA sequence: TGTGCCAGCAGTTACTCTCCCGGGGACAATGAGCAGTTCTTC. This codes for CASSYSPGDNEQFF.